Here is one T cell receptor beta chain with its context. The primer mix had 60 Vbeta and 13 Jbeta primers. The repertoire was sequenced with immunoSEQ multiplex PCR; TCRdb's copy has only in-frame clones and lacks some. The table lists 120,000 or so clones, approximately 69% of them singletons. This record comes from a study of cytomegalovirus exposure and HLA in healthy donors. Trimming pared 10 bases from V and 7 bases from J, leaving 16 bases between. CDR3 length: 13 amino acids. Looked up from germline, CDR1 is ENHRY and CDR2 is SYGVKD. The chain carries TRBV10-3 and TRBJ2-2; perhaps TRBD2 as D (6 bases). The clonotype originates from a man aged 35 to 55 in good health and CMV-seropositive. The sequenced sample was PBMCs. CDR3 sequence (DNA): TGTGCCAGCGGGACCGCCCCGGGCGGGGAGCTGTTTTTT. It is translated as CASGTAPGGELFF.